This T cell receptor beta chain stems from a study of cytomegalovirus exposure and HLA in healthy donors. Study results and caveats: Near-uniform donor sequencing depth was presumed by presence/absence analyses. The CMV antigen specificity of a few CMV-associated chains was confirmed through in vitro analysis. Some TCR beta chains (roughly 160 of them) were listed as cytomegalovirus-associated. Based on reports, TCR beta sequences accurately predicted HLA-A and HLA-B alleles for most subjects.

Between the trimmed V and J ends, which lost 0 bases and 2 bases, there was a span of 11 bases. Germline CDR1 reads SGHRS; CDR2 reads YFSETQ. This CDR3 is 15 amino acids long. The primer mix had 60 Vbeta and 13 Jbeta primers. Method: immunoSEQ multiplex PCR; TCRdb's copy keeps in-frame clones and lacks some. In all, the sample yields around 130,000 clones. Note on this clone: Its target is not known.

The rearrangement joins TRBV5-1 to TRBJ1-1; no firm D call. The sequencing input was PBMCs. The clonotype was recovered from a woman aged 60 to 75 in good health and CMV-seronegative. CDR3 bases: TGCGCCAGCAGCTTGGAGGGCAGACTAAACACTGAAGCTTTCTTT. This codes for CASSLEGRLNTEAFF.